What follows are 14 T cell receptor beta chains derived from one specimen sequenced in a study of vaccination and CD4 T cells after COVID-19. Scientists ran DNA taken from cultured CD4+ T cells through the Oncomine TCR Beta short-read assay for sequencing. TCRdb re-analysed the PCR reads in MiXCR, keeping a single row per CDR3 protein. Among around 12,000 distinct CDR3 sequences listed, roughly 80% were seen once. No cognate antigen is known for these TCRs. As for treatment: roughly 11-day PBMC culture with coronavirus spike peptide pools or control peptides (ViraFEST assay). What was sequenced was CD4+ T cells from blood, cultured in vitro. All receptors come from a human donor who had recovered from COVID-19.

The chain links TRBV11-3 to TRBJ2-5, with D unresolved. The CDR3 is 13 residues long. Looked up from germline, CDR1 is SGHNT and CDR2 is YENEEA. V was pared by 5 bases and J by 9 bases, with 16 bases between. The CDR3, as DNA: TGTGCCAGCAGCGCCGGACCGCTGGAGCCCCAGTACTTC. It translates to CASSAGPLEPQYF.

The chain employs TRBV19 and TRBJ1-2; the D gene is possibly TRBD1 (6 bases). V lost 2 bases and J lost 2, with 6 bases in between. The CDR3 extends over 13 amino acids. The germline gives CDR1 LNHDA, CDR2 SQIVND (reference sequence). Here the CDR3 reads CASSIQGNYGYTF. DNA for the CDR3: TGTGCCAGTAGTATACAGGGGAACTATGGCTACACCTTC.

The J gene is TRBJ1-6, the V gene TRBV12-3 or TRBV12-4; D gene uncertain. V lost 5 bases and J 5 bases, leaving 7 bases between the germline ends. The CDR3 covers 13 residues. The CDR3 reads CASSRMNNSPLHF. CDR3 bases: TGTGCCAGCAGTCGGATGAATAATTCACCCCTCCACTTT.

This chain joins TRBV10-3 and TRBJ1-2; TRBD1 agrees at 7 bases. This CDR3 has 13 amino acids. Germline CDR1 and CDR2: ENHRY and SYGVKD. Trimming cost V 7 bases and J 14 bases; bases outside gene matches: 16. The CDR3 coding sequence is TGTGCCATCAAAGGGACAGCCGTTGCTAATTATACCTTC. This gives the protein CAIKGTAVANYTF.

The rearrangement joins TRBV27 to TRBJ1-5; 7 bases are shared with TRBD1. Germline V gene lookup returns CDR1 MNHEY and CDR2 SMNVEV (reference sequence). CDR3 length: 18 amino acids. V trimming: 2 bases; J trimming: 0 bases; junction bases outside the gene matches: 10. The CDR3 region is CASSLRGQGGLSNQPQHF. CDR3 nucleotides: TGTGCCAGCAGTTTAAGGGGCCAGGGGGGTCTTAGCAATCAGCCCCAGCATTTT.

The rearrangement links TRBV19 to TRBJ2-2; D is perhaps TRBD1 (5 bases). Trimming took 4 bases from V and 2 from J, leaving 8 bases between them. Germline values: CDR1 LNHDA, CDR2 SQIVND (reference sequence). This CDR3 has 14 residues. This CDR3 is CASSRQPNTGELFF. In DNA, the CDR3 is TGTGCCAGTAGTAGACAGCCAAACACCGGGGAGCTGTTTTTT.

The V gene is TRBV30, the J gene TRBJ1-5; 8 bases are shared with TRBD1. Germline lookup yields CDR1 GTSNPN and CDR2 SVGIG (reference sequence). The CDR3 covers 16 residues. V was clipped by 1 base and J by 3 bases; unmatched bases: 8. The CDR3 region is CAWSAKDRGYNQPQHF. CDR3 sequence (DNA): TGTGCCTGGAGTGCGAAAGACAGGGGTTACAATCAGCCCCAGCATTTT.

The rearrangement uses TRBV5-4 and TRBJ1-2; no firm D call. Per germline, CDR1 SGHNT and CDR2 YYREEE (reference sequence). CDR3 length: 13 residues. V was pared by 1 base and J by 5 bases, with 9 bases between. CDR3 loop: CASSLLTAYGYTF. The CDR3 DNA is TGTGCCAGCAGCTTGTTGACTGCGTATGGCTACACCTTC.

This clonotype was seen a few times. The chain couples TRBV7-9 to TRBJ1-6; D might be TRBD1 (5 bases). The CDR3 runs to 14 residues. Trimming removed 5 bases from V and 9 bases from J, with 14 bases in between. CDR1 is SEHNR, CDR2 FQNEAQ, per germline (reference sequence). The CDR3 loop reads CASSLGPGGSPLHF. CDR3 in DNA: TGTGCCAGCAGCCTGGGACCCGGGGGTTCACCCCTCCACTTT.

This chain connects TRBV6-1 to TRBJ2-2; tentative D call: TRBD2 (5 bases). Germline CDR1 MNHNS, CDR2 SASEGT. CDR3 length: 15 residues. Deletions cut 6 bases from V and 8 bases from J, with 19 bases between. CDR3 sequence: CASSRQAGGAGELFF. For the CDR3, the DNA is TGTGCCAGCAGCCGACAAGCTGGAGGTGCAGGGGAGCTGTTTTTT.

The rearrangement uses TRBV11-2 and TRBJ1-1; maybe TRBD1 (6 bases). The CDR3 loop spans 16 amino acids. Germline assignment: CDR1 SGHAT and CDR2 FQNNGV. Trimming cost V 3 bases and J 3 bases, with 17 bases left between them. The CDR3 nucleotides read TGTGCCAGCAGCTTCGGAAAGGGGGTTGATTACACTGAAGCTTTCTTT. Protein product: CASSFGKGVDYTEAFF.

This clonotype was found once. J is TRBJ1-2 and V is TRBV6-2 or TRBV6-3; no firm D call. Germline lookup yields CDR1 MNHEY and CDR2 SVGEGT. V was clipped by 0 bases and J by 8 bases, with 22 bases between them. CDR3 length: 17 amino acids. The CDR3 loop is CASSYSWASDPRGGYTF. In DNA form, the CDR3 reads TGTGCCAGCAGTTACTCTTGGGCGTCAGACCCCCGTGGCGGCTACACCTTC.

This chain's CDR3 is CASSYFMVSGLLNQPQHF. The CDR3 DNA is TGTGCCAGCAGTTACTTCATGGTGTCAGGACTTCTCAATCAGCCCCAGCATTTT. This rearrangement joins TRBV6-7 to TRBJ1-5; no reliable D call. TRBV6-7 is sorted into the ORF group, with uncertain function. CDR3 size: 18 residues. V lost 1 base and J 3 bases, leaving 19 bases between the germline ends.

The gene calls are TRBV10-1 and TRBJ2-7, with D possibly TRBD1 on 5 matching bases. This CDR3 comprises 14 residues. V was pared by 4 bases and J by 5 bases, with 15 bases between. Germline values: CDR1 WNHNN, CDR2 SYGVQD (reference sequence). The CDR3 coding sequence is TGCGCCAGCAGTGGAGACAGCTCCTCGGACGAGCAGTACTTC. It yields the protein CASSGDSSSDEQYF.